These 25 T cell receptor beta chains came from one sample sequenced in a study of T cell responses to AZD1222 COVID-19 vaccine. The assay was immunoSEQ multiplex PCR, and TCRdb's table has in-frame clones only and misses some. The sample carries around 200,000 clones, more than 80% recorded once. The sequencing used peripheral blood, collected on day 0 of AZD1222 vaccination. These receptor sequences come from an adult in good health.

This clone was observed a single time. The rearrangement uses TRBV5-4 and TRBJ1-1, with D unclear. The CDR3 extends over 15 amino acids. Between the trimmed V and J ends, which lost 0 bases and 11 bases, there was a span of 20 bases. CDR1 is SGHNT and CDR2 is YYREEE in the germline V gene (reference sequence). CDR3 amino acids: CASSLALRTHGGAFF. The CDR3 nucleotides read TGTGCCAGCAGCTTGGCGCTTCGTACCCACGGTGGGGCTTTCTTT.

This sequence joins TRBV14 and TRBJ2-7; 8 bases are shared with TRBD1. Losses at the gene ends were 3 bases for V and 9 bases for J; bases not matched to a gene: 16. This CDR3 has 16 residues. In germline, CDR1 is SGHDN, CDR2 FVKESK. DNA of the CDR3: TGTGCCAGCAGCCACTCCGGGACAGGCTCCGCTACGGGGCAGTACTTC. Its protein product is CASSHSGTGSATGQYF. Based on the CDR3 plus reference TRBV14 and TRBJ2-7, the full variable domain is EAGVTQFPSHSVIEKGQTVTLRCDPISGHDNLYWYRRVMGKEIKFLLHFVKESKQDESGMPNNRFLAERTGGTYSTLKVQPAELEDSGVYFCASSHSGTGSATGQYFGPGTRLTVT.

V gene TRBV7-8 combines with J gene TRBJ1-3; unclear D gene. V shed 2 bases and J shed 6 bases, with 8 bases lying between them. Germline values: CDR1 SGHVS, CDR2 FQNEAQ. CDR3 length: 13 amino acids. The CDR3 region has the DNA TGTGCCAGCAGCTTACGGGGAAAAAACACCATATATTTT. It is translated as CASSLRGKNTIYF.

The rearrangement links TRBV27 to TRBJ1-1; D is undetermined. V lost 4 bases and J 1 base, leaving 7 bases between the germline ends. Germline V lookup: CDR1 MNHEY, CDR2 SMNVEV (reference sequence). The CDR3 is 13 residues long. CDR3 in amino acids: CASSSFGNTEAFF. Written as DNA, the CDR3 is TGTGCCAGCAGTTCATTCGGGAACACTGAAGCTTTCTTT.

The CDR3 region has the DNA TGTGCCAGCAGTTTCCTCACAGGGGGGGATTACGAGCAGTACTTC. Translated: CASSFLTGGDYEQYF. V usage is TRBV27 and J usage is TRBJ2-7; TRBD1 might be the D (8 bases). Trimming removed 3 bases from V and 4 bases from J, with 16 bases in between. CDR1 MNHEY and CDR2 SMNVEV come from the germline V gene (reference sequence). The CDR3 runs 15 residues.

The chain has TRBV15 and TRBJ1-5; TRBD1 might be the D (5 bases). The CDR3 extends over 19 amino acids. Germline CDR1 and CDR2: LNHNV and YYDKDF (reference sequence). Trimming took 1 base from V and 1 from J, leaving 20 bases between them. The CDR3 here is CATSRGEAGVGVSNQPQHF. The CDR3 bases are TGTGCCACCAGCAGAGGTGAGGCGGGGGTCGGGGTAAGCAATCAGCCCCAGCATTTT. The full variable domain, its missing parts supplied by reference TRBV15 and TRBJ1-5, is DAMVIQNPRYQVTQFGKPVTLSCSQTLNHNVMYWYQQKSSQAPKLLFHYYDKDFNNEADTPDNFQSRRPNTSFCFLDIRSPGLGDTAMYLCATSRGEAGVGVSNQPQHFGDGTRLSIL.

The V and J genes are TRBV6-4 and TRBJ1-5, with no clear D. This CDR3 has 13 residues. Germline V CDR1 and CDR2: MRHNA, SNTAGT. Deletions cut 4 bases from V and 4 bases from J, with 8 bases between. CDR3 in amino acids: CASSVRENQPQHF. CDR3 nucleotides: TGTGCCAGCAGTGTTAGGGAAAATCAGCCCCAGCATTTT.

Here the CDR3 reads CASSLTGNQPQHF. The CDR3 DNA follows: TGTGCCAGCAGTTTGACGGGGAATCAGCCCCAGCATTTT. The chain is built from TRBV12-3 or TRBV12-4 and TRBJ1-5; the D is unclear. The V gene lost 3 bases and the J gene lost 4 bases, with 7 bases spanning the gap. The CDR3 has 13 amino acids.

Only one count was recorded for this clone. This rearrangement joins TRBV2 to TRBJ2-1; 10 bases fit TRBD2. V lost 3 bases to trimming and J lost 0 bases; unmatched junction nucleotides: 2. The CDR3 is 16 residues long. The germline V gene encodes CDR1 SNHLY and CDR2 FYNNEI. The CDR3 is CASSEASGSSYNEQFF. The CDR3 region has the DNA TGTGCCAGCAGTGAGGCTAGCGGGAGCTCCTACAATGAGCAGTTCTTC. The variable domain in full, with the rest retrieved from reference TRBV2 and TRBJ2-1, is EPEVTQTPSHQVTQMGQEVILRCVPISNHLYFYWYRQILGQKVEFLVSFYNNEISEKSEIFDDQFSVERPDGSNFTLKIRSTKLEDSAMYFCASSEASGSSYNEQFFGPGTRLTVL.

The chain couples TRBV7-9 to TRBJ2-7; D is possibly TRBD1 or TRBD2 (6 bases each). Germline-derived CDR1 and CDR2 are SEHNR and FQNEAQ (reference sequence). Trimming removed 5 bases from V and 4 bases from J, with 12 bases in between. The CDR3 covers 13 residues. The CDR3, as DNA: TGTGCCAGCAGCCCGAAGGGGGGATACGAGCAGTACTTC. Translated: CASSPKGGYEQYF. Complete variable domain (other parts from reference TRBV7-9 and TRBJ2-7): DTGVSQNPRHKITKRGQNVTFRCDPISEHNRLYWYRQTLGQGPEFLTYFQNEAQLEKSRLLSDRFSAERPKGSFSTLEIQRTEQGDSAMYLCASSPKGGYEQYFGPGTRLTVT.

The chain joins TRBV2 to TRBJ1-1; D possibly corresponds to TRBD1 (5 bases). The germline gives CDR1 SNHLY, CDR2 FYNNEI. CDR3 length: 15 residues. Between the trimmed V and J ends, which lost 1 base and 7 bases, there was a span of 16 bases. CDR3 protein: CASSEVGSGFSEAFF. DNA of the CDR3: TGTGCCAGCAGTGAAGTGGGGTCAGGGTTTAGTGAAGCTTTCTTT.

With regard to this clone: The sample contains more than one DNA sequence encoding this CDR3. V usage is TRBV6-5 and J usage is TRBJ1-5; no clear D gene. V lost 4 bases and J lost 4, with 11 bases in between. CDR1 and CDR2 from the germline V gene are MNHEY and SVGAGI. The CDR3 runs 14 residues. This chain's CDR3 is CASSSRRQNQPQHF. The CDR3 DNA is TGTGCCAGCAGTTCTAGAAGGCAGAATCAGCCCCAGCATTTT.

The chain links TRBV4-1 to TRBJ1-1, with D uncertain. Trimming left V 1 base short and J 0 bases short, with 9 bases between. The CDR3 spans 15 residues. Germline lookup yields CDR1 MGHRA and CDR2 YSYEKL. In nucleotides, the CDR3 is TGCGCCAGCAGCCAAGGATATGGGGTGAACACTGAAGCTTTCTTT. Its translation is CASSQGYGVNTEAFF.

This chain connects TRBV6-1 to TRBJ1-2; 7 nucleotides align to TRBD1. V lost 0 bases, J lost 8 bases, and 15 bases stayed unmatched. CDR3 length equals 17 residues. Germline loops: CDR1 MNHNS, CDR2 SASEGT. The DNA for the CDR3 is TGTGCCAGCAGTGAAGCCAAATCAACAGGGGCGTCTTTGGGCTACACCTTC. It codes for CASSEAKSTGASLGYTF.

The chain couples TRBV18 to TRBJ1-1, with D possibly TRBD1 on 5 matching bases. Germline V gene data show CDR1 as KGHSH and CDR2 as LQKENI. The CDR3 consists of 16 residues. V was trimmed by 2 bases and J by 1 base, leaving 14 bases between them. The CDR3 DNA follows: TGTGCCAGCTCACCAGCGATAGGAGGGGAGAACACTGAAGCTTTCTTT. Protein sequence: CASSPAIGGENTEAFF.

The chain employs TRBV6-4 and TRBJ1-1; tentatively, D is TRBD1 (6 bases). Per the germline V gene, CDR1 is MRHNA and CDR2 is SNTAGT. V was cut by 6 bases and J by 2 bases, with 10 bases left in between. This CDR3 has 13 amino acids. In DNA form, the CDR3 reads TGTGCCAGCAGATTGGACAGAAACACTGAAGCTTTCTTT. Amino acids: CASRLDRNTEAFF.

The V gene is TRBV19, the J gene TRBJ1-1; D not resolved. V shed 8 bases and J shed 5 bases, with 15 bases lying between them. The CDR3 runs 13 residues. Germline assignment: CDR1 LNHDA and CDR2 SQIVND (reference sequence). The CDR3 reads CASSVDGWTEAFF. The CDR3 DNA is TGTGCCAGTTCTGTAGACGGTTGGACTGAAGCTTTCTTT. The whole variable domain, remainder taken from reference TRBV19 and TRBJ1-1, is DGGITQSPKYLFRKEGQNVTLSCEQNLNHDAMYWYRQDPGQGLRLIYYSQIVNDFQKGDIAEGYSVSREKKESFPLTVTSAQKNPTAFYLCASSVDGWTEAFFGQGTRLTVV.

This clone was seen a single time. The chain recombines TRBV19 with TRBJ2-3; weak D call: TRBD2 (5 bases). The CDR3 totals 16 residues. V lost 1 base and J lost 1, with 12 bases in between. In germline, CDR1 is LNHDA, CDR2 SQIVND (reference sequence). In nucleotides, the CDR3 is TGTGCCAGTAGTATAGGAACTCGGGGTGGCACAGATACGCAGTATTTT. Translation: CASSIGTRGGTDTQYF.

This clone was found once. This sequence joins TRBV5-1 and TRBJ2-1, with D perhaps TRBD2 (5 bases). Trimming cost V 1 base and J 2 bases, with 13 bases left between them. The germline V gene encodes CDR1 SGHRS and CDR2 YFSETQ. The CDR3 runs 16 residues. The CDR3 region has the DNA TGCGCCAGCAGCTTGCTCGGGGAAATCCCCTACAATGAGCAGTTCTTC. As protein: CASSLLGEIPYNEQFF.

The J gene is TRBJ1-1, the V gene TRBV7-9; D is unresolved. CDR1 and CDR2 from the germline V gene are SEHNR and FQNEAQ (reference sequence). The CDR3 covers 14 residues. Deletions cut 1 base from V and 4 bases from J, with 10 bases between. CDR3 residues: CASSLDLPGTEAFF. CDR3 bases: TGTGCCAGCAGCTTAGACCTTCCTGGCACTGAAGCTTTCTTT.

The chain carries TRBV4-1 and TRBJ2-7, with 7 bases identical to TRBD1. V lost 3 bases to trimming and J lost 3 bases; unmatched junction nucleotides: 5. CDR3 size: 14 residues. Germline-derived CDR1 and CDR2 are MGHRA and YSYEKL. CDR3 residues: CASSHGDSDYEQYF. The DNA of the CDR3 is TGCGCCAGCAGCCACGGGGACAGCGACTACGAGCAGTACTTC.

CDR3: CASSLAPRPAGRGYTF. The CDR3 bases are TGTGCCAGCAGCTTGGCCCCCAGGCCCGCTGGGCGTGGCTACACCTTC. The V call is TRBV5-4, the J call TRBJ1-2; no clear D. V was clipped by 0 bases and J by 7 bases, with 19 bases between them. Germline V gene lookup returns CDR1 SGHNT and CDR2 YYREEE (reference sequence). This CDR3 has 16 residues.

V gene TRBV27 combines with J gene TRBJ1-2; tentatively, D is TRBD1 (6 bases). CDR3 length: 14 amino acids. Germline-derived CDR1 and CDR2 are MNHEY and SMNVEV (reference sequence). The ends were cut back, 3 bases at V and 1 base at J, with 9 bases in the middle. CDR3 sequence: CASSLTGLNYGYTF. CDR3 DNA: TGTGCCAGCAGTTTGACAGGACTTAACTATGGCTACACCTTC.

This clone has only a few counts. The V call is TRBV28, the J call TRBJ2-7, with D maybe TRBD2 (6 bases). The CDR3 loop spans 15 amino acids. CDR1 is MDHEN and CDR2 is SYDVKM in the germline V gene. V lost 2 bases to trimming and J lost 0 bases, with 11 bases between them. The CDR3 here is CASSLGGVGSYEQYF. The DNA of the CDR3 is TGTGCCAGCAGTTTAGGAGGGGTTGGCTCCTACGAGCAGTACTTC.

The chain recombines TRBV5-1 with TRBJ1-6, with a tentative D call TRBD1 (6 bases). In germline, CDR1 is SGHRS, CDR2 YFSETQ. The germline V and J ends were trimmed by 2 bases and 10 bases, with 16 bases remaining between them. The CDR3 is made up of 15 amino acids. The CDR3 region is CASSLGRGGGSPLHF. As DNA, the CDR3 is TGCGCCAGCAGCTTAGGCCGCGGTGGGGGCTCACCCCTCCACTTT.